Reported below is one TCR beta chain. Antigen: not known. This sample is drawn from a study of T cell responses to AZD1222 COVID-19 vaccine. Study-wide results and caveats: Repertoire sampling was restricted to post-peak T cell response timepoints. White British ancestry dominated among donors, who included more females, and clonal diversity was possibly underestimated.

Germline V gene lookup returns CDR1 SQVTM and CDR2 ANQGSEA. Trimming took 2 bases from V and 4 from J, leaving 21 bases between them. This CDR3 has 16 amino acids. Profiled with immunoSEQ multiplex PCR; TCRdb holds only in-frame clones, not every one. The profile shows 150,000 to 200,000 clones, around 92% of them singletons. Here the sequenced sample was peripheral blood, taken on day 0 of AZD1222 vaccination. The chain employs TRBV29-1 and TRBJ2-7; weak D call: TRBD1 (6 bases). This receptor was identified in an adult in good health. The CDR3 DNA follows: TGCAGCGTTGAATTAAGGGCCGGACAGCTCCGATACGAGCAGTACTTC. Translated, it gives CSVELRAGQLRYEQYF.